In this sample, the clone carrying this TCR beta chain turned up many times. These data originate in a study of T cells in Graves' hyperthyroidism and ophthalmopathy. Study as a whole: Before treatment of any kind, peripheral blood was taken at initial diagnosis.

Each patient was aged 18 to 65 and had newly diagnosed hyperthyroidism of under 2 months' duration. The study left out patients who had uncontrolled infection, other autoimmune disease, pregnancy or lactation. Amplification targeted TCR beta CDR3 regions from RNA transcripts. The study used the HTBI primer set for a first-round RT-PCR of the TCR CDR3. TCRdb reprocessed the multiplex PCR reads with MiXCR, giving one entry per CDR3 protein. The data show under 650,000 distinct CDR3 sequences, roughly 15% seen once. Losses at the gene ends were 5 bases for V and 0 bases for J; bases not matched to a gene: 5. The CDR3 sequence is 15 residues long. Germline CDR1 and CDR2: MNHEY and SMNVEV (reference sequence).

This TCR derives from a woman aged 30 to 39 with Graves' hyperthyroidism. This chain joins TRBV27 and TRBJ2-7, with 9 bases lining up with TRBD2. The sequencing sample was made of blood. The CDR3 is CASSIYSGSSYEQYF. In DNA form, the CDR3 reads TGTGCCAGCAGTATATATAGCGGGAGCTCCTACGAGCAGTACTTC.